This TCR beta chain was found in a study of T cell repertoires in cytomegalovirus infection. Study background: Public TCR beta signatures indicated both CMV infection and matching HLA type. General study points: What dominated the ex vivo response were HLA-C-restricted CMV-specific TCR beta clonotypes. There were carriers of CMV plus the relevant HLA, and cumulative public TCR beta family frequency identified them.

TCRdb passed the reads through MiXCR, listing each CDR3 protein once. The table records approximately 600,000 distinct CDR3 sequences, around two fifths of them present only once. A word on this clonotype: Its antigen remains unknown.

The CDR3 totals 13 residues. V lost 5 bases to trimming and J lost 0 bases, with 7 bases between them. Germline V lookup: CDR1 SGDLS, CDR2 YYNGEE. This TCR came from a human donor in good health (CMV status not recorded). Some clones in this sample may be carry-over from other donors' samples. This sample comprised cultured PBMCs, obtained from culture after CMV antigen stimulation. V and J are TRBV9 and TRBJ2-3; D remains unclear. CDR3 nucleotide sequence: TGTGCCAGCAGTATGGCTAGCACAGATACGCAGTATTTT. This gives the protein CASSMASTDTQYF.